This T cell receptor (beta chain) was documented in a study of Ad26.COV2.S vaccination and SARS-CoV-2 variants. This table comes from immunoSEQ multiplex PCR, and its TCRdb copy is limited to in-frame clones, with some not included. The table records around 450,000 clones, 70% to 90% of them present only once. The treatment denotes: about 20 received Ad26.COV2.S at low or high dose, single or two shots; about 5 received placebo; per-sample allocation not given. Material that was analyzed had been drawn on day 63 after the first vaccine or placebo injection. This CDR3 spans 15 amino acids. Unmatched junction bases numbered 5, after V lost 5 bases and J lost 3 bases. The V gene's germline CDR1 is SEHNR and CDR2 FQNEAQ (reference sequence).

The origin of this receptor is a person between 18 and 59 years old who received the Ad26.COV2.S COVID-19 vaccine or a placebo. The sequencing here drew on peripheral blood, taken in a trial of Ad26.COV2.S vaccine versus placebo. The chain combines TRBV7-9 with TRBJ1-2; 11 bases are a match to TRBD1. In nucleotides, the CDR3 is TGTGCCAGCAGCCCGGGACAGGGGGAATACTATGGCTACACCTTC. It specifies CASSPGQGEYYGYTF.